This T cell receptor beta chain was identified during a study of regulatory T cells in long-lasting Graves disease. This clonotype was detected ten times or more. The antigen remains unidentified. Library construction for TCR beta used iRepertoire HTBI primers and Arm-PCR of CDR3 regions. Each CDR3 protein gets one entry after TCRdb re-called the multiplex PCR reads with MiXCR. The data show around 500,000 distinct CDR3 sequences, with under 25% seen just once and approximately 8% held by the top ten. Specified time point: persistent/refractory GD, antithyroid drugs over 5 years with positive TRAb. RNA extracted from PBMCs served as the sequencing template. The patients were enrolled through endocrinology in Xi'an, China. V was shortened by 8 bases and J by 2 bases, with 15 bases between the two germline ends. The CDR3 loop spans 14 amino acids. Per germline, CDR1 KGHSH and CDR2 LQKENI. The study, taken as a whole, reports: Among the persistent patients, 2,500 to 3,500 public clonotypes were shared, more than the 950 to 1,000 shared among new patients. When disease was persistent, TRBV28, TRBJ1-2 and TRBJ2-5 were the favored segments.

This rearrangement joins TRBV18 to TRBJ2-5; D possibly corresponds to TRBD1 (6 bases). The source of this sequence is a female donor with Graves disease. This specimen was peripheral blood mononuclear cells (PBMCs), taken when the disease was refractory, from a patient treated with antithyroid drugs. The CDR3 loop reads CASSPPTGQETQYF. The CDR3 DNA sequence: TGTGCCAGCAGCCCCCCGACAGGACAAGAGACCCAGTACTTC.